This record covers a single TCR beta chain. The antigen is undetermined. Likely unrecorded immune exposures existed in these nominally healthy donors. PCR primers comprised 60 Vbeta and 13 Jbeta primers. Using immunoSEQ multiplex PCR, the repertoire was profiled, and TCRdb retains in-frame clones only, with some absent. The table includes approximately 110,000 clones, approximately 73% detected once. The V gene lost 0 bases and the J gene lost 8 bases, with 12 bases spanning the gap. CDR1 SGHDT and CDR2 YYEEEE come from the germline V gene. This CDR3 has 13 amino acids. This sample was taken from a study of cytomegalovirus exposure and HLA in healthy donors. The study, taken as a whole, reports: Sequencing likely caused a cluster of highly shared sequence variants.

Sequenced input: PBMCs. The sequence was obtained from a man between 60 and 70 years old in good health and CMV-seropositive. The chain has TRBV5-6 and TRBJ2-7, with a possible D match to TRBD1 (6 bases). This chain's CDR3 is CASSLASGDKQYF. The CDR3 coding sequence is TGTGCCAGCAGCTTGGCGTCAGGGGACAAGCAGTACTTC.